Listed below are T cell receptor beta chains from one sample, sequenced in a study of beta chain features in type 1 diabetes. Produced via immunoSEQ multiplex PCR; TCRdb's table is partial and in-frame only. The repertoire consists of about 25,000 clones, with approximately 53% occurring once and the leading ten covering 0.3%. The specimen sequenced was stem cell memory CD4+ T cells from blood. These receptors originate from a man in his thirties or forties with type 1 diabetes. CDR3s include the opening cysteine and the closing phenylalanine or tryptophan. Each record gives: CDR3 DNA, CDR3 protein, V gene, D gene, J gene, clone size. A D gene is named only where the DNA matches it firmly. The listing skips clone size in some rows; elsewhere it reads once, few, many or a size class.

TGTGCCACGTGGACAGGGAACACTGAAGCTTTCTTT,CATWTGNTEAFF,TRBV10-3,TRBD1,TRBJ1-1,NA
TGTGCCAGCAGTGCCTTGACAGGTCCTAAGCCCCAGCATTTT,CASSALTGPKPQHF,TRBV2,NA,TRBJ1-5,few
TGCGCCAGCAGCTTGGCCAGGACTAGCGGGGAGATCCAAGAGACCCAGTACTTC,CASSLARTSGEIQETQYF,TRBV5-1,TRBD2,TRBJ2-5,NA
TGTGCCAGTAGTTTAGGGACTAGATATAACGGGGAGCTGTTTTTT,CASSLGTRYNGELFF,TRBV19,TRBD2,TRBJ2-2,few
TGTGCCAGTAAATCCCGGGGAGGGGTAGGGGATACGCAGTATTTT,CASKSRGGVGDTQYF,TRBV19,TRBD2,TRBJ2-3,once
TGTGCCAGCAGCGGACAGTCCCAAGAGACCCAGTACTTC,CASSGQSQETQYF,TRBV6-1,NA,TRBJ2-5,few
TGTGCCAGCAGCCCTATCGTCCGACTTTCTCTCCACACAGATACGCAGTATTTT,CASSPIVRLSLHTDTQYF,TRBV21-1,NA,TRBJ2-3,NA
TGCGCCAGCAGCCAAACCGCGGGACAGAGCTACGAGCAGTACTTC,CASSQTAGQSYEQYF,TRBV4-3,NA,TRBJ2-7,NA
TGTGCCAGCAGCCAAGTGGACAGGGAGGAGGATGGCTACACCTTC,CASSQVDREEDGYTF,TRBV4-2,TRBD1,TRBJ1-2,NA
TGTGCCAGCAGCTTCCGGGGGTTAGAGCCGTCAACGGAAAAACTGTTTTTT,CASSFRGLEPSTEKLFF,TRBV5-5,NA,TRBJ1-4,NA
TGTGCCAGCAGCTTGTTTATAATCGCTAGTGAAGAGACCCAGTACTTC,CASSLFIIASEETQYF,TRBV5-6,NA,TRBJ2-5,NA
TGTGCCTGGAGTGGGACAGGGGGTTCACCCCTCCACTTT,CAWSGTGGSPLHF,TRBV30,TRBD1,TRBJ1-6,once
TGTGCCAGCAGCTTTACAGGGTATGAAGCTTTCTTT,CASSFTGYEAFF,TRBV7-9,NA,TRBJ1-1,NA
TGTGCCAGCAGTGAAGAGCAGAGGCAGAATGAAGCTTTCTTT,CASSEEQRQNEAFF,TRBV6-1,NA,TRBJ1-1,NA
TGCGCCAGCAGCGGGGGACAGATGAACACTGAAGCTTTCTTT,CASSGGQMNTEAFF,TRBV5-1,TRBD1,TRBJ1-1,NA
TGTGCCAGCAGCTCCACCTCGTCTAGCGTACCCTACGAGCAGTACTTC,CASSSTSSSVPYEQYF,TRBV21-1,NA,TRBJ2-7,NA
TGTGCCAGCTCACCACAGAGGGCAGGAGATCAGCCCCAGCATTTT,CASSPQRAGDQPQHF,TRBV18,NA,TRBJ1-5,few
TGTGCCAGCAGTCCAGGGGTAGGCGAGCAGTACTTC,CASSPGVGEQYF,TRBV6-6,NA,TRBJ2-7,few
TGTGCCAGCTCAACCGGGACTAGACCCACAGATACGCAGTATTTT,CASSTGTRPTDTQYF,TRBV18,TRBD2,TRBJ2-3,few
TGCAGCGTTACGGGGAGCAGCAATGAGCAGTTCTTC,CSVTGSSNEQFF,TRBV29-1,NA,TRBJ2-1,NA
TGTGCCAGCAGAGGGGCTAGCGGGGGCCTATACACGAACACCGGGGAGCTGTTTTTT,CASRGASGGLYTNTGELFF,TRBV2,TRBD2,TRBJ2-2,once
TGTGCCAGCAGCTTAGTATCAGGGACTAATCCCTACGAGCAGTACTTC,CASSLVSGTNPYEQYF,TRBV7-6,TRBD2,TRBJ2-7,NA
TGTGCCTCCAGGGCCAGGGTGAACACTGAAGCTTTCTTT,CASRARVNTEAFF,TRBV2,NA,TRBJ1-1,few
TGTGCCAGTAGTATAGGTGGACAGGGAACCTACGAGCAGTACTTC,CASSIGGQGTYEQYF,TRBV19,TRBD1,TRBJ2-7,NA
TGTGCCAGCCGCCAGCGAAGCAATCAGCCCCAGCATTTT,CASRQRSNQPQHF,TRBV6-1,NA,TRBJ1-5,few
TGCGCCAGCAGCCCCCCGGCGGGAGGGAGCACAGATACGCAGTATTTT,CASSPPAGGSTDTQYF,TRBV5-1,TRBD2,TRBJ2-3,NA
TGTGCCAGCAGTCCCCTTACGACAGCGCGAAATGAAAAACTGTTTTTT,CASSPLTTARNEKLFF,TRBV27,NA,TRBJ1-4,few
TGTGCCACCAGCAGAGGACTAGGTGGGGGAGAGACCCAGTACTTC,CATSRGLGGGETQYF,TRBV15,NA,TRBJ2-5,few
TGTGCCAGCAGCAGACCGGGACAGGGTAACCGTGGCTACACCTTC,CASSRPGQGNRGYTF,TRBV5-4,TRBD1,TRBJ1-2,NA
TGTGCCAGCAGTCAAAGCGGACCAATCCGCACAGATACGCAGTATTTT,CASSQSGPIRTDTQYF,TRBV2,NA,TRBJ2-3,NA
TGCGCCAGCAGCCAAGCAGGGGGGCTAGGCTACAATGAGCAGTTCTTC,CASSQAGGLGYNEQFF,TRBV4-1,NA,TRBJ2-1,few
TGTGCCTGGAGTGGAGGAGAGGAGCAGTACTTC,CAWSGGEEQYF,TRBV30,NA,TRBJ2-7,NA